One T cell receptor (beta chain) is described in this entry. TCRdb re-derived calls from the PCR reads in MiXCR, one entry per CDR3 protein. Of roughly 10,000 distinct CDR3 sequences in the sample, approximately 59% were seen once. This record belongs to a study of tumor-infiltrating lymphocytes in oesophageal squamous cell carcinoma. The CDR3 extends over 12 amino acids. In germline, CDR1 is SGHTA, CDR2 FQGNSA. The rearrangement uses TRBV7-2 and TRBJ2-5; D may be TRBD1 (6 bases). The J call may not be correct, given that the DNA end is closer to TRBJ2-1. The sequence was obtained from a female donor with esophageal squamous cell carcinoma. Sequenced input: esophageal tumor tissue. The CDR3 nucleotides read TGTGCCAGCAGCTCACAGGGTTTCATTCAGTTCTTC. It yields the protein CASSSQGFIQFF.